This record looks at one TCR beta chain sequence and its context. What it recognizes is unknown. This entry comes from a study of long-term antiretroviral therapy in people with HIV. Study conclusions and caveats: At every time point, clones expanded before ART dominated the repertoire.

This was the immunoSEQ v3.0 assay at survey level. Data came from immunoSEQ multiplex PCR; TCRdb stores just in-frame clones and leaves some out. The profile shows 35,000 or so clones, about 94% of them singletons. This CDR3 is 14 amino acids long. Per germline, CDR1 LNHDA and CDR2 SQIVND (reference sequence). V lost 5 bases and J lost 7, with 17 bases in between. This TCR derives from a woman between 50 and 59 years old with HIV. The sequences come from unsorted PBMCs, collected 4.1 years after starting antiretroviral therapy. The J gene is TRBJ1-1, the V gene TRBV19, with a tentative D call TRBD1 (5 bases). CDR3 protein: CASSVRWGGLEAFF. The CDR3 DNA follows: TGTGCCAGTAGTGTGCGGTGGGGCGGCCTTGAAGCTTTCTTT.